This entry concerns a single T cell receptor beta chain. The sample belongs to a study of control samples from healthy donors and cancer patients. TCRdb's table, derived via immunoSEQ multiplex PCR, lists solely in-frame clones and lacks some. The profile covers about 45,000 clones, with under 95% appearing a single time and roughly a fifth taken by the ten largest. The germline V gene has CDR1 KGHSH and CDR2 LQKENI. The CDR3 runs 16 residues. Trimming removed 5 bases from V and 2 bases from J; junction bases left unmatched: 7. This sequence originates from a woman aged 40-49 years with head and neck cancer. V is TRBV18 and J is TRBJ2-3; TRBD2 matches 10 bases. Sequences were obtained from PBMCs. CDR3 region: CASSFGLAASTDTQYF. In nucleotides, the CDR3 is TGTGCCAGCTCATTCGGACTAGCGGCCTCCACAGATACGCAGTATTTT.